The clone carrying this TCR beta chain was recorded many times. Antigen specificity is unknown. Combining iRepertoire HTBI primers with Arm-PCR of CDR3 regions, the authors built TCR beta libraries. TCRdb reprocessed the multiplex PCR reads via MiXCR and lists one record per CDR3 protein. In the table there are roughly 380,000 distinct CDR3 sequences, approximately 15% of which are singletons. Time point given: newly diagnosed GD, antithyroid drugs for less than 3 months. Scientists built the TCR library using RNA that was extracted from PBMCs. The germline gives CDR1 SGHRS, CDR2 YFSETQ. The CDR3 has 14 residues. V was pared by 6 bases and J by 2 bases, with 12 bases between. The sample belongs to a study of regulatory T cells in long-lasting Graves disease. The study's findings and limits: Newly diagnosed Graves' patients exceeded persistent ones in TCR diversity. New patients shared 1,000 or so public clonotypes, and persistent patients shared more, with 2,741.

These data were likewise used in another study, on T cells in Graves' hyperthyroidism and ophthalmopathy. That work contributes: The study used the HTBI primer set for a first-round RT-PCR of the TCR CDR3. Within blood appeared most thyroid clonotypes that had expanded above 0.001.

This TCR derives from a man aged 40-49 years with Graves disease. Sequenced here: peripheral blood mononuclear cells (PBMCs), sampled at new diagnosis, from a patient treated with antithyroid drugs. The chain carries TRBV5-1 and TRBJ2-1, with D unresolved. DNA for the CDR3: TGCGCCAGCACCCTCTCGGGTACCTACAATGAGCAGTTCTTC. Translating gives CASTLSGTYNEQFF.